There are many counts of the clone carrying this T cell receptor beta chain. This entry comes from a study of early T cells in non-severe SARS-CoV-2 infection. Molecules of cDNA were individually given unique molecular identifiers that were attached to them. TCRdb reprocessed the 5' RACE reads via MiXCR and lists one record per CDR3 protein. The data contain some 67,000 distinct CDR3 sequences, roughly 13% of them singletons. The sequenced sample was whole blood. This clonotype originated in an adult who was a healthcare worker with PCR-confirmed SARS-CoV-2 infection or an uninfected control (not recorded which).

Written as DNA, the CDR3 is TGTGCCAGTACCAGGACAGCAGGCTATGGCTACACCTTC. It specifies CASTRTAGYGYTF. This chain uses TRBV19 with TRBJ1-2; tentatively, D is TRBD1 (6 bases). This CDR3 is built from 13 residues. The germline V gene encodes CDR1 LNHDA and CDR2 SQIVND (reference sequence). Trimming cost V 7 bases and J 4 bases, with 13 bases left between them.